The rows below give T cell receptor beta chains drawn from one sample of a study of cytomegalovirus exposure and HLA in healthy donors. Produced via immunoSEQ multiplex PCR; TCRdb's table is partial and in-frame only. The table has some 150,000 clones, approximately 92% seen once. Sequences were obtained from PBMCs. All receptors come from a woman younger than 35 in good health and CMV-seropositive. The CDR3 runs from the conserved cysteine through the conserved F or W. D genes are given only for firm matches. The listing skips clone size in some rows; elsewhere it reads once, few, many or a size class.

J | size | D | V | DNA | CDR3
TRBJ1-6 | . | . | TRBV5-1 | TGCGCCAGCAGCTTGCGCTACGGGGGGCAAGCCTCACCCCTCCACTTT | CASSLRYGGQASPLHF
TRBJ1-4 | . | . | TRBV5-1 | TGCGCCAGCAGCTTCAGCGGCCTGGTCACTAATGAAAAACTGTTTTTT | CASSFSGLVTNEKLFF
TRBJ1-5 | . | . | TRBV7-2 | TGTGCCAGCAGCTTAACAGTTAAGGACGGGGCCCAGCATTTT | CASSLTVKDGAQHF
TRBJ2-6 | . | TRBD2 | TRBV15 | TGTGCCACCAGCAGAGGACTAGCGGGGGGTCACTCTGGGGCCAACGTCCTGACTTTC | CATSRGLAGGHSGANVLTF
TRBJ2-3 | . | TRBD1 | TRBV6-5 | TGTGCCAGCAGTTACGAGCAGGGGGCATATACGCAGTATTTT | CASSYEQGAYTQYF
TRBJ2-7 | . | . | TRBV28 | TGTGCCAGCAGTTGGTCAGAAACATACGAGCAGTACTTC | CASSWSETYEQYF
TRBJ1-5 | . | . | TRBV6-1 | TGTGCCAGCAGTGCGGAGTTTGTGGCCAATCAGCCCCAGCATTTT | CASSAEFVANQPQHF
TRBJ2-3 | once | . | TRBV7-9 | TGTGCCAGCAGCGCGAAAAGCGCAGATACGCAGTATTTT | CASSAKSADTQYF
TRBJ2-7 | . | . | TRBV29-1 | TGCAGCGTTGATTCACGGACAGCGGTATCCTACGAGCAGTACTTC | CSVDSRTAVSYEQYF
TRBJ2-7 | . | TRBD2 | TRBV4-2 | TGTGCCAGCAGCCAAGATTTCGGACTAGCGGGGCGGGAGCAGTACTTC | CASSQDFGLAGREQYF
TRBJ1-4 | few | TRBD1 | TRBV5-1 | TGCGCCAGCAGCTTGACTACGACAGGGGGCAGGGAAAAACTGTTTTTT | CASSLTTTGGREKLFF
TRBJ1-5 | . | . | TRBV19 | TGTGCCAGTAGTGAATCCAGGGATCAGCCCCAGCATTTT | CASSESRDQPQHF
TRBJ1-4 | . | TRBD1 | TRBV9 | TGTGCCAGCAGCCGAGGACAGGGATCGAATGAAAAACTGTTTTTT | CASSRGQGSNEKLFF
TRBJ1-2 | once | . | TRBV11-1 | TGTGCCAGCAGCTCCCAACAGGGTTCCTATGGCTACACCTTC | CASSSQQGSYGYTF
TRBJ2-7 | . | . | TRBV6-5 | TGTGCCAGCAGCCCAACCCTTCCTAGCTCCTACGAGCAGTACTTC | CASSPTLPSSYEQYF
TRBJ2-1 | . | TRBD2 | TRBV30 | TGTGCCTGGACCCAGCGGGGGCTCCTCTACAATGAGCAGTTCTTC | CAWTQRGLLYNEQFF
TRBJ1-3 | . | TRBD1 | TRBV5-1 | TGCGCCAGCAGCCGGGACAGCTCTGGAAACACCATATATTTT | CASSRDSSGNTIYF
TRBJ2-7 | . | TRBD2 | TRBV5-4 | TGTGCCAGCAGCCCAGGGACTAGCCCCTACGAGCAGTACTTC | CASSPGTSPYEQYF
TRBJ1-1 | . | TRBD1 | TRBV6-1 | TGTGCCAGCAGTTGGGACAGTAAGAACACTGAAGCTTTCTTT | CASSWDSKNTEAFF
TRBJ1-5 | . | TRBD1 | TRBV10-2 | TGCGCCAGCAGTGGGACAGGGGACCGCAATCAGCCCCAGCATTTT | CASSGTGDRNQPQHF